These T cell receptor beta chains were read from a single sample in a study of CXCR3-negative and CXCR3-positive naive CD8 T cells. TCRdb re-called the 5' RACE reads; one entry per CDR3 protein, DNA not given. The sample data list tens of thousands of distinct CDR3 sequences. The specimen sequenced was naive CXCR3+ CD8+ T cells from blood. The receptor source for this set is a human donor in good health. Some clones in this sample may be carry-over from other donors' samples. The CDR3 runs from the conserved cysteine through the conserved F or W.

v_call: TRBV14
j_call: TRBJ2-4
cdr3_length: 16
cdr3_aa: CASSRTGGPHKNIQYF

v_call: TRBV4-3
j_call: TRBJ2-7
cdr3_length: 14
cdr3_aa: CASSQDRRHHEQYF

v_call: TRBV7-7
j_call: TRBJ2-1
cdr3_length: 14
cdr3_aa: CASSLTPTGNERFF

v_call: TRBV15
j_call: TRBJ2-7
cdr3_length: 14
cdr3_aa: CATSPEQTANEQYF

v_call: TRBV6-2/TRBV6-3
j_call: TRBJ2-7
cdr3_length: 14
cdr3_aa: CASSTGTPHWEQYF

v_call: TRBV20-1
j_call: TRBJ2-7
cdr3_length: 14
cdr3_aa: CSARGQGNPYEQYF

v_call: TRBV2
j_call: TRBJ1-5
cdr3_length: 15
cdr3_aa: CASSEGDSYNQPQHF

v_call: TRBV9
j_call: TRBJ2-7
cdr3_length: 15
cdr3_aa: CASSVGQGAPYEQYF

v_call: TRBV10-3
j_call: TRBJ2-3
cdr3_length: 11
cdr3_aa: CADQRTDTQYF

v_call: TRBV6-1
j_call: TRBJ2-5
cdr3_length: 16
cdr3_aa: CASSEYRTSGEETQYF

v_call: TRBV9
j_call: TRBJ1-1
cdr3_length: 15
cdr3_aa: CASSGPAWENTEALF

v_call: TRBV25-1
j_call: TRBJ2-7
cdr3_length: 13
cdr3_aa: CASSEQGSYEQYF

v_call: TRBV9
j_call: TRBJ1-2
cdr3_length: 13
cdr3_aa: CASSVGRSYGYTF

v_call: TRBV5-1
j_call: TRBJ2-1
cdr3_length: 15
cdr3_aa: CASSPERGWVNEQFF

v_call: TRBV29-1
j_call: TRBJ2-7
cdr3_length: 13
cdr3_aa: CSVGDRGSYEQYF

v_call: TRBV11-3
j_call: TRBJ2-5
cdr3_length: 15
cdr3_aa: CASSSRGGKQETQYF

v_call: TRBV28
j_call: TRBJ2-1
cdr3_length: 18
cdr3_aa: CASSSDPGLPSSYNEQFF

v_call: TRBV28
j_call: TRBJ2-7
cdr3_length: 12
cdr3_aa: CASTMTGDEQYF

v_call: TRBV9
j_call: TRBJ2-2
cdr3_length: 17
cdr3_aa: CASSVLGRDIDTGELFF

v_call: TRBV5-1
j_call: TRBJ2-1
cdr3_length: 12
cdr3_aa: CASSLVDNEQFF

v_call: TRBV29-1
j_call: TRBJ2-7
cdr3_length: 12
cdr3_aa: CSVEVRSHEQYF

v_call: TRBV14
j_call: TRBJ1-1
cdr3_length: 12
cdr3_aa: CASSHFNTEAFF

v_call: TRBV6-6
j_call: TRBJ1-5
cdr3_length: 15
cdr3_aa: CASSYSDSSNQPQHF

v_call: TRBV19
j_call: TRBJ2-3
cdr3_length: 17
cdr3_aa: CASSTRHGPARADTQYF

v_call: TRBV7-3
j_call: TRBJ2-2
cdr3_length: 16
cdr3_aa: CASSSFGTGDTGELFF

v_call: TRBV19
j_call: TRBJ1-1
cdr3_length: 13
cdr3_aa: CASSYSQNTEAFF

v_call: TRBV7-9
j_call: TRBJ2-1
cdr3_length: 14
cdr3_aa: CASRYTTPREEQFF

v_call: TRBV12-3/TRBV12-4
j_call: TRBJ2-7
cdr3_length: 15
cdr3_aa: CASSTREAAGSKQYF

v_call: TRBV20-1
j_call: TRBJ2-7
cdr3_length: 11
cdr3_aa: CSAQASYEQYF

v_call: TRBV29-1
j_call: TRBJ2-7
cdr3_length: 13
cdr3_aa: CSVGQGFSYEQYF

v_call: TRBV4-3
j_call: TRBJ1-1
cdr3_length: 14
cdr3_aa: CASSQEQGVPEAFF

v_call: TRBV5-1
j_call: TRBJ1-5
cdr3_length: 15
cdr3_aa: CASSITGNSNQPQHF

v_call: TRBV7-9
j_call: TRBJ2-1
cdr3_length: 15
cdr3_aa: CASSLRGPTYNEQFF

v_call: TRBV7-8
j_call: TRBJ1-1
cdr3_length: 12
cdr3_aa: CASSSNVEGAFF

v_call: TRBV7-2
j_call: TRBJ2-7
cdr3_length: 13
cdr3_aa: CASSHGDSYEQYF

v_call: TRBV20-1
j_call: TRBJ2-3
cdr3_length: 14
cdr3_aa: CSVAKAGWQDTQYF

v_call: TRBV20-1
j_call: TRBJ1-2
cdr3_length: 15
cdr3_aa: CSAISGTGGVYGYTF

v_call: TRBV4-1
j_call: TRBJ2-1
cdr3_length: 15
cdr3_aa: CASSRDLSSYNEQFF

v_call: TRBV29-1
j_call: TRBJ1-1
cdr3_length: 14
cdr3_aa: CSVDGGRKGTEAFF

v_call: TRBV7-6
j_call: TRBJ2-1
cdr3_length: 14
cdr3_aa: CASSEPGLGNEQFF

v_call: TRBV7-6
j_call: TRBJ2-5
cdr3_length: 14
cdr3_aa: CASSLGLQIGTQYF

v_call: TRBV7-2
j_call: TRBJ2-7
cdr3_length: 14
cdr3_aa: CASSLDRGGDEQYF

v_call: TRBV10-2
j_call: TRBJ2-3
cdr3_length: 12
cdr3_aa: CASLDYTDTQYF

v_call: TRBV27
j_call: TRBJ2-1
cdr3_length: 12
cdr3_aa: CASSLNYNEQFF

v_call: TRBV29-1
j_call: TRBJ2-3
cdr3_length: 14
cdr3_aa: CSVAWGASPDTQYF

v_call: TRBV9
j_call: TRBJ2-1
cdr3_length: 16
cdr3_aa: CASSVVGGGAEEEQFF

v_call: TRBV4-2
j_call: TRBJ2-7
cdr3_length: 15
cdr3_aa: CASSQGTGDSYEQYF

v_call: TRBV4-2
j_call: TRBJ2-3
cdr3_length: 17
cdr3_aa: CASSPPGLAGGMDTQYF